The 24 T cell receptor beta chains below come from one sample, sequenced in a study of blood T cells in healthy people across ages. A J-beta primer mix and a sample-barcoded 5' primer were used in a second PCR of roughly 6 to 11 cycles. Each CDR3 protein gets one entry after TCRdb re-called the 5' RACE reads with MiXCR. This table has about 1.4 million distinct CDR3 sequences, around 59% appearing once. The sequenced material came from blood. The receptor source for this set is a man in his late teens or twenties in good health.

The rearrangement uses TRBV20-1 and TRBJ2-1, with TRBD1 matching 9 bases. Germline V lookup: CDR1 DFQATT, CDR2 SNEGSKA (reference sequence). The CDR3 spans 14 residues. V lost 4 bases and J lost 2; bases outside the gene matches: 3. The CDR3 nucleotides are TGCAGTGCTACCACAGGGGGCGCCTACAATGAGCAGTTCTTC. Translated: CSATTGGAYNEQFF.

This clonotype was counted a single time. The V and J genes are TRBV6-1 and TRBJ2-2, with D perhaps being TRBD1 or TRBD2 (6 bases each). Germline-derived CDR1 and CDR2 are MNHNS and SASEGT. Trimming left V 7 bases short and J 1 base short, with 10 bases between. The CDR3 runs 14 residues. In DNA form, the CDR3 reads TGTGCCAGCAAGGCGGGACAGAACACCGGGGAGCTGTTTTTT. Protein: CASKAGQNTGELFF.

V gene TRBV6-2 or TRBV6-3 combines with J gene TRBJ2-1, with a possible D match to TRBD2 (5 bases). This CDR3 is 16 amino acids long. Germline V CDR1 and CDR2: MNHEY, SVGEGT. V lost 3 bases and J lost 4, with 16 bases in between. The CDR3 DNA reads as TGTGCCAGCAGTTATAGTATCGAGGGCGGGTACAATGAGCAGTTCTTC. This encodes CASSYSIEGGYNEQFF.

The rearrangement links TRBV27 to TRBJ2-3, with 8 bases lining up with TRBD2. Germline-derived CDR1 and CDR2 are MNHEY and SMNVEV (reference sequence). The CDR3 is made up of 16 amino acids. The J segment lost 1 base and the V segment lost 4 bases, leaving 7 bases of the junction unmatched. CDR3 protein: CASSSFWRGGTDTQYF. As DNA, the CDR3 is TGTGCCAGCAGTTCTTTTTGGCGGGGGGGCACAGATACGCAGTATTTT.

V gene TRBV27 combines with J gene TRBJ2-3, with a weak D call TRBD1 (5 bases). Trimming removed 6 bases from V and 2 bases from J, with 21 bases in between. The CDR3 spans 17 residues. Germline CDR1 and CDR2: MNHEY and SMNVEV (reference sequence). The CDR3 DNA follows: TGTGCCAGCAGCCCTAAGTTCGGGCAGGGCTACACAGATACGCAGTATTTT. This sequence encodes CASSPKFGQGYTDTQYF.

This clonotype was recorded only once. The CDR3 loop is CASSNLGDSYEQYF. CDR3 nucleotide sequence: TGTGCCAGCAGCAATCTTGGGGACAGCTACGAGCAGTACTTC. The genes are TRBV27 and TRBJ2-4, with TRBD1 identical over 7 bases. The closer fit of TRBJ2-7 to the DNA end suggests the J call may be wrong. This CDR3 is built from 14 residues. CDR1 is MNHEY and CDR2 is SMNVEV in the germline V gene (reference sequence).

Concerning this clonotype itself: The junction and the germline gene differ at one end; a read error may be behind it. V usage is TRBV7-2 and J usage is TRBJ1-5, with D perhaps TRBD1 (5 bases). Germline CDR1 is SGHTA and CDR2 is FQGNSA. This CDR3 comprises 16 residues. CDR3 loop: CASSSHYLQGTQPQHF. The CDR3 DNA sequence: TGCGCCAGCAGCTCCCATTACCTCCAGGGTACTCAGCCCCAGCATTTT. The entire variable domain, with the rest obtained from reference TRBV7-2 and TRBJ1-5, is as follows: GAGVSQSPSNKVTEKGKDVELRCDPISGHTALYWYRQSLGQGLEFLIYFQGNSAPDKSGLPSDRFSAERTGGSVSTLTIQRTQQEDSAVYLCASSSHYLQGTQPQHFGDGTRLSIL.

The V call is TRBV6-2 or TRBV6-3, the J call TRBJ2-1; the D call may be TRBD1 or TRBD2 (5 bases each). This CDR3 is 15 amino acids long. CDR1 MNHEY and CDR2 SVGEGT come from the germline V gene. Trimming stripped 8 bases from V and 4 bases from J, with 18 bases between. CDR3 residues: CASRSGTSVYNEQFF. For the CDR3, the DNA is TGTGCCAGCCGCTCCGGGACGAGCGTTTACAATGAGCAGTTCTTC.

This clonotype was counted between two and nine times. This chain links TRBV27 with TRBJ2-1; the match to TRBD1 covers 7 bases. Germline V gene sequence: CDR1 MNHEY, CDR2 SMNVEV (reference sequence). This CDR3 has 14 residues. V shed 6 bases and J 2 bases; nucleotides not matched to a gene: 4. CDR3 nucleotides: TGTGCCAGCAGCTACAGGGGCACCTACAATGAGCAGTTCTTC. Protein sequence: CASSYRGTYNEQFF.

V is TRBV18 and J is TRBJ2-5; TRBD1 matches at 7 bases. Germline V gives CDR1 KGHSH, CDR2 LQKENI. The CDR3 has 15 residues. V lost 5 bases, J lost 5 bases, and 11 bases stayed unmatched. The CDR3 is CASSTRQGGPETQYF. In DNA form, the CDR3 reads TGTGCCAGCTCAACCCGACAAGGGGGCCCGGAGACCCAGTACTTC.

The gene calls are TRBV5-1 and TRBJ2-4; no clear D gene. Per germline, CDR1 SGHRS and CDR2 YFSETQ. V shed 3 bases and J shed 6 bases, with 10 bases lying between them. The CDR3 contains 13 residues. The CDR3 loop is CASSSATGNIQYF. In nucleotides, the CDR3 is TGCGCCAGCAGCTCCGCGACGGGAAACATTCAGTACTTC. Drawing the rest from reference TRBV5-1 and TRBJ2-4, the complete variable domain is KAGVTQTPRYLIKTRGQQVTLSCSPISGHRSVSWYQQTPGQGLQFLFEYFSETQRNKGNFPGRFSGRQFSNSRSEMNVSTLELGDSALYLCASSSATGNIQYFGAGTRLSVL.

This chain connects TRBV6-5 to TRBJ2-7; the match to TRBD1 covers 8 bases. Germline CDR1 reads MNHEY; CDR2 reads SVGAGI. The CDR3 has 18 residues. V lost 2 bases to trimming and J lost 4 bases; unmatched junction nucleotides: 16. The CDR3: CASSYPAARDRLEYEQYF. The CDR3 region has the DNA TGTGCCAGCAGTTACCCCGCGGCGCGGGACAGGCTAGAGTACGAGCAGTACTTC.

This chain uses TRBV6-5 with TRBJ1-6; 8 bases map to TRBD1. This CDR3 contains 14 residues. Unmatched junction bases numbered 6, after V lost 5 bases and J lost 9 bases. Germline CDR1 reads MNHEY; CDR2 reads SVGAGI. The CDR3 here is CASSPDRALSPLHF. The CDR3 DNA reads TGTGCCAGCAGTCCGGACAGGGCCCTTTCACCCCTCCACTTT.

This chain connects TRBV6-6 to TRBJ2-1, with 11 bases identical to TRBD1. J was trimmed by 9 bases and V by 0 bases; bases with no gene match: 7. From germline, CDR1 is MNHNY and CDR2 SVGAGI (reference sequence). The CDR3 has 16 amino acids. CDR3 amino acids: CASSYSGTGGRGEQFF. In nucleotides, the CDR3 is TGTGCCAGCAGTTACTCGGGGACAGGGGGGCGGGGTGAGCAGTTCTTC.

The J gene is TRBJ2-1, the V gene TRBV27, with 9 positions matching TRBD2. There are 17 residues in the CDR3. Trimming took 5 bases from V and 4 from J; bases not matched to a gene: 12. CDR1 is MNHEY, CDR2 SMNVEV, per germline (reference sequence). The DNA of the CDR3 is TGTGCCAGCAGTCCACTCTCCGGGACTAGCACATACAATGAGCAGTTCTTC. Its translation: CASSPLSGTSTYNEQFF.

The chain employs TRBV7-2 and TRBJ1-1; D unclear. CDR3 length: 13 residues. V lost 0 bases, J lost 4 bases, and 6 bases lay in between. Germline CDR1 and CDR2: SGHTA and FQGNSA. The DNA of the CDR3 is TGTGCCAGCAGCTTAGCGGGTCCCACTGAAGCTTTCTTT. Residues: CASSLAGPTEAFF.

V is TRBV4-2 and J is TRBJ2-5; 9 bases map to TRBD2. Trimming took 4 bases from V and 3 from J; bases not matched to a gene: 9. The germline gives CDR1 LGHNA, CDR2 YNFKEQ. CDR3 length: 16 amino acids. CDR3 amino acids: CASSPRRLAGEETQYF. The CDR3, as DNA: TGTGCCAGCAGCCCGAGAAGGTTAGCGGGGGAAGAGACCCAGTACTTC.

This clonotype was counted only a few times. The chain links TRBV10-3 to TRBJ2-5, with D possibly matching TRBD2 (6 bases). V lost 7 bases and J lost 5, with 14 bases in between. Germline lookup yields CDR1 ENHRY and CDR2 SYGVKD. The CDR3 length is 13 residues. CDR3 in DNA: TGTGCCATCACAGCAGGGAGGAGGGAGACCCAGTACTTC. This sequence encodes CAITAGRRETQYF.

This clonotype has just a few counts. The rearrangement uses TRBV4-1 and TRBJ2-7; either TRBD1 or TRBD2 may fit D (5 bases each). The CDR3 runs 12 residues. The V gene lost 0 bases and the J gene lost 9 bases, with 9 bases spanning the gap. The germline gives CDR1 MGHRA, CDR2 YSYEKL. CDR3 in amino acids: CASSQDGDGQYF. CDR3 nucleotide sequence: TGCGCCAGCAGCCAAGATGGGGACGGGCAGTACTTC.

This chain connects TRBV6-6 to TRBJ1-4, with 7 bases fitting TRBD1. V lost 7 bases and J lost 8; bases outside the gene matches: 7. This CDR3 is built from 13 residues. From germline, CDR1 is MNHNY and CDR2 SVGAGI (reference sequence). The CDR3 DNA reads as TGTGCCAGCACCTACAGGGGTGGAGAAAAACTGTTTTTT. Protein: CASTYRGGEKLFF.

V and J are TRBV5-4 and TRBJ2-2; the D is unclear. The germline V and J ends were trimmed by 0 bases and 4 bases, with 7 bases remaining between them. The length of the CDR3 is 14 residues. CDR1 is SGHNT and CDR2 is YYREEE in the germline V gene (reference sequence). DNA for the CDR3: TGTGCCAGCAGCTTGGACAGTATCACCGGGGAGCTGTTTTTT. Its protein product is CASSLDSITGELFF.

The chain carries TRBV7-9 and TRBJ2-6, with 8 positions matching TRBD1. This CDR3 comprises 17 residues. J gave up 4 bases and V 2 bases, and 7 bases lay outside the gene matches. Germline V lookup: CDR1 SEHNR, CDR2 FQNEAQ (reference sequence). DNA of the CDR3: TGTGCCAGCAGCTTAAGTTGGACAGGGTCCGGGGCCAACGTCCTGACTTTC. This sequence encodes CASSLSWTGSGANVLTF.

This sequence joins TRBV6-1 and TRBJ2-4; 8 bases line up with TRBD2. The J call is doubtful: the DNA matches TRBJ2-7 better. There are 14 residues in the CDR3. The germline V gene has CDR1 MNHNS and CDR2 SASEGT. The CDR3 loop is CASSKSGRVYEQYF. In DNA form, the CDR3 reads TGTGCCAGCAGTAAAAGCGGGAGAGTTTACGAGCAGTACTTC.

The chain joins TRBV20-1 to TRBJ2-3; no clear D gene. The CDR3 totals 12 residues. Per germline, CDR1 DFQATT and CDR2 SNEGSKA (reference sequence). V lost 6 bases and J lost 4, with 11 bases in between. This CDR3 is CSASRMADTQYF. CDR3 DNA: TGCAGTGCCTCAAGGATGGCAGATACGCAGTATTTT.